One TCR beta chain is described in this entry. Antigen: not known. A much larger clone lies one base from this, so it may be a read error. Germline V gene sequence: CDR1 MNHNY, CDR2 SVGAGI (reference sequence). V lost 6 bases, J lost 6 bases, and 6 bases stayed unmatched. The CDR3 consists of 15 residues. This sample is drawn from a study of blood T cells in healthy people across ages. Study findings and constraints: Unknown donor CMV status possibly confounded expanded clonotype changes.

Next came a second PCR, run for roughly 6 to 11 cycles, which used a sample-barcoded 5' primer along with a J-beta primer mix. Carrying 12 random nucleotides, a template-switch adaptor labeled each individual cDNA molecule. Each CDR3 protein gets one entry after TCRdb re-called the 5' RACE reads with MiXCR. The sample holds 580,000 or so distinct CDR3 sequences, about 45% seen once. Each sample gave at least 6 million isolated PBMCs. The receptor's source is a man older than 75 in good health. The rearrangement links TRBV6-6 to TRBJ1-5, with 12 nucleotides matching TRBD1. Source material: blood. CDR3 sequence (DNA): TGTGCCAGCAGAGGGACAGGGGGCGCGGGTCAGCCCCAGCATTTT. Translation: CASRGTGGAGQPQHF.